There are many counts of the clone carrying this TCR beta chain. Its target is not known. TCRdb processed the 5' RACE reads anew with MiXCR; each CDR3 protein has one entry. The sample shows tens of thousands of distinct CDR3 sequences, around 7% of them seen only once. The CDR3 is 13 residues long. Deletions cut 4 bases from V and 1 base from J, with 7 bases between. CDR1 MGHRA and CDR2 YSYEKL come from the germline V gene. The record originates from a study of T cells after yellow fever vaccination. Whole-study results and caveats: Though weaker, the secondary response peaked faster, on day 5 versus 15. Most primary-vaccination clones reappeared after the booster (about 95% CD4, 88% CD8). FACS-sorted repertoires could harbor abundant contaminating bulk-population clonotypes. Shared CD4/CD8 clonotypes were a small share, likely from convergent recombination.

The starting material was CD8+ T cells sorted from PBMCs, obtained on the day of the first yellow fever vaccination. The sequence was obtained from a young man who received the YFV17D yellow fever vaccine. V is TRBV4-1 and J is TRBJ1-1, with D perhaps matching TRBD1 (5 bases). Here the CDR3 reads CASSPGGNTEAFF. The CDR3 DNA follows: TGCGCCAGCAGCCCGGGGGGGAACACTGAAGCTTTCTTT.